These 5 T cell receptor beta chains share one sample of origin, sequenced in a study of cytomegalovirus exposure and HLA in healthy donors. A multiplex PCR was run with 60 Vbeta primers and 13 Jbeta primers. Sequenced by immunoSEQ multiplex PCR; TCRdb stores in-frame clones only, minus some. Among about 120,000 clones listed, roughly 9.9% were seen once. Sequencing used PBMCs. All receptors derive from a man aged 25-45 years in good health and CMV-seronegative.

The V and J genes are TRBV28 and TRBJ2-4; D might be TRBD2 (6 bases). Looked up from germline, CDR1 is MDHEN and CDR2 is SYDVKM. CDR3 length: 17 residues. Trimming cost V 5 bases and J 0 bases, with 17 bases left between them. The CDR3 loop is CASSVVREALAKNIQYF. CDR3 bases: TGTGCCAGCAGTGTAGTCAGGGAGGCGCTAGCCAAAAACATTCAGTACTTC.

The chain links TRBV7-9 to TRBJ1-1, with D perhaps matching TRBD1 (5 bases). Germline V CDR1 and CDR2: SEHNR, FQNEAQ (reference sequence). The CDR3 length is 14 residues. Trimming took 5 bases from V and 2 from J, leaving 12 bases between them. The CDR3 spells CASSPSGTNTEAFF. The CDR3 region has the DNA TGTGCCAGCAGCCCGTCAGGGACTAACACTGAAGCTTTCTTT. Looking up the rest from reference TRBV7-9 and TRBJ1-1 gives the full variable domain: DTGVSQNPRHKITKRGQNVTFRCDPISEHNRLYWYRQTLGQGPEFLTYFQNEAQLEKSRLLSDRFSAERPKGSFSTLEIQRTEQGDSAMYLCASSPSGTNTEAFFGQGTRLTVV.

The chain couples TRBV30 to TRBJ2-3; D remains ambiguous. The CDR3 totals 12 residues. CDR1 is GTSNPN and CDR2 is SVGIG in the germline V gene (reference sequence). Trimming cost V 3 bases and J 9 bases, with 13 bases left between them. The CDR3 nucleotides are TGTGCCTGGAGCCACGGCGGTAAGACGCAGTATTTT. The encoded protein is CAWSHGGKTQYF.

This clone has a handful of counts. This chain joins TRBV7-2 and TRBJ1-3, with D possibly matching TRBD1 (5 bases). Between the trimmed V and J ends, which lost 6 bases and 0 bases, there was a span of 12 bases. The CDR3 consists of 15 residues. CDR1 and CDR2 (germline): SGHTA, FQGNSA. The chain's CDR3 is CASRPRASSGNTIYF. The CDR3 DNA reads TGTGCCAGCAGGCCCAGGGCTAGCTCTGGAAACACCATATATTTT.

This clone has more than one count but fewer than ten. The chain combines TRBV2 with TRBJ1-5; D gene unclear. V was cut by 5 bases and J by 10 bases, with 12 bases left in between. The CDR3 runs 12 residues. Germline CDR1 is SNHLY and CDR2 is FYNNEI. DNA for the CDR3: TGTGCCAGCAGTCAAACCTTGAGACCCCAGCATTTT. It is translated as CASSQTLRPQHF.